This T cell receptor (beta chain) was profiled in a study of T cell responses to AZD1222 COVID-19 vaccine. On the study more broadly: Second doses were pooled across both intervals (about 4 or about 12 weeks).

Study-wide points: Donor demographics were predominantly white British with a female majority; clonal diversity may be underestimated.

CDR1 is SGHRS, CDR2 YFSETQ, per germline. This CDR3 spans 18 amino acids. The V and J ends lost 2 bases and 0 bases, in that order; junction bases with no gene match: 13. Details on this clone: Its antigen is unknown.

TCRdb's table, derived via immunoSEQ multiplex PCR, lists solely in-frame clones and lacks some. This sample has under 150,000 clones, with 85% to 95% found just once. This clonotype was obtained from an adult in good health. The chain recombines TRBV5-1 with TRBJ1-1; 7 bases line up with TRBD1. Sequenced here: peripheral blood, sampled on day 0 of AZD1222 vaccination. CDR3 nucleotides: TGCGCCAGCAGCTTACAAGGGACAGTCGGACAGGTGAACACTGAAGCTTTCTTT. Protein sequence: CASSLQGTVGQVNTEAFF. Variable domain in full (rest from reference TRBV5-1 and TRBJ1-1): KAGVTQTPRYLIKTRGQQVTLSCSPISGHRSVSWYQQTPGQGLQFLFEYFSETQRNKGNFPGRFSGRQFSNSRSEMNVSTLELGDSALYLCASSLQGTVGQVNTEAFFGQGTRLTVV.